A selection of T cell receptor beta chains follows, all from one sample in a study of blood T cell repertoires in COVID-19. TCRdb's copy holds only in-frame clones and misses some; the assay was immunoSEQ multiplex PCR. Of 20,000 to 30,000 clones in the sample, 86% were seen once. What was sequenced was peripheral blood. The receptors shown here come from a human donor with active COVID-19. The donor label of this sample is uncertain. Each CDR3 is given with its conserved first and last residue. Fields, in order: clone size, D gene, V gene, J gene, CDR3 DNA, CDR3 protein. The D gene is left open where the match is weak. Clone size is not always given. Where it is, it says once, few, many or a class for expanded clones.

NA	TRBD1	TRBV12-5	TRBJ2-7	TGTGCTAGTGGTTTGTCGCTCGGGACAGGGTACTACGAGCAGTACTTC	CASGLSLGTGYYEQYF
NA	TRBD1	TRBV7-8	TRBJ2-1	TGTGCCAGCAGCCAAACAGGGGGCGCCCCGAATGAGCAGTTCTTC	CASSQTGGAPNEQFF
NA	TRBD2	TRBV9	TRBJ2-3	TGTGCCAGCAGCTTAGGACTAGCGGGAGGTTCAGATACGCAGTATTTT	CASSLGLAGGSDTQYF
NA	TRBD2	TRBV7-2	TRBJ2-2	TGTGCCAGCAGCTTAGACGCGGGAGTTACCGGGGAGCTGTTTTTT	CASSLDAGVTGELFF
NA	NA	TRBV21-1	TRBJ1-5	TGTGCCAGCAGCCCTACTCGGACAGGGTTTCAGCCCCAGCATTTT	CASSPTRTGFQPQHF
once	NA	TRBV5-1	TRBJ1-4	TGCGCCAGCAGGGAGGGATCAACTAATGAAAAACTGTTTTTT	CASREGSTNEKLFF
once	NA	TRBV19	TRBJ2-3	TGTGCCAGTAGCTTCAAATATCAACTCACAGATACGCAGTATTTT	CASSFKYQLTDTQYF
NA	NA	TRBV27	TRBJ2-2	TGTGCCAGCAGTTTCCCTACCGGGGAGCTGTTTTTT	CASSFPTGELFF
NA	NA	TRBV7-3	TRBJ2-5	TGTGCCAGCAGCCCTGGGCCTAAGGAGACCCAGTACTTC	CASSPGPKETQYF
NA	TRBD2	TRBV25-1	TRBJ2-3	TGTGCCAGCAGTCCTAGCGGGGGGGCTCAAGATACGCAGTATTTT	CASSPSGGAQDTQYF
NA	TRBD2	TRBV10-3	TRBJ2-1	TGTGCCATCAGTGGACCGGGACTAGCTGGGCGGAGTGAGCAGTTCTTC	CAISGPGLAGRSEQFF
NA	NA	TRBV10-1	TRBJ2-5	TGCGCCAGCAGGCACAACCTCGACAGCCCGTACCAAGAGACCCAGTACTTC	CASRHNLDSPYQETQYF
NA	TRBD2	TRBV6-4	TRBJ2-3	TGTGCCAGCGGACTAGGGGTGACAGATACGCAGTATTTT	CASGLGVTDTQYF
NA	TRBD1	TRBV19	TRBJ2-2	TGTGCCAGCACCGGGACAGGGGACACCGGGGAGCTGTTTTTT	CASTGTGDTGELFF
NA	TRBD2	TRBV6-5	TRBJ2-7	TGTGCCAGCAGTCCGGGACTAGCCTCCTACGAGCAGTACTTC	CASSPGLASYEQYF
NA	NA	TRBV5-5	TRBJ2-2	TGTGCCAGCAGCTTGCATCGAGGTCTAGCCGCCGCCGGGGAGCTGTTTTTT	CASSLHRGLAAAGELFF
NA	NA	TRBV6-5	TRBJ2-1	TGTGCCACCAAACTGGGCCTATCCTACAATGAGCAGTTCTTC	CATKLGLSYNEQFF
NA	NA	TRBV9	TRBJ2-1	TGTGCCAGCAGCGTAGGAGGGAGTGGACTCAATGAGCAGTTCTTC	CASSVGGSGLNEQFF
NA	NA	TRBV11-1	TRBJ2-7	TGTGCCAGCAGCTACGGGGCCAGGGGTAGCGACGAGCAGTACTTC	CASSYGARGSDEQYF
NA	NA	TRBV9	TRBJ1-4	TGTGCCAGCAGCGTTGGACAGATTAATGAAAAACTGTTTTTT	CASSVGQINEKLFF
NA	TRBD1	TRBV7-9	TRBJ1-1	TGTGCCAGCAGCTTGGACAGGGACTTACCTGAAGCTTTCTTT	CASSLDRDLPEAFF
NA	NA	TRBV28	TRBJ2-7	TGTGCCAGCAGCCCGACAGGTCCAGGTCTCTACGAGCAGTACTTC	CASSPTGPGLYEQYF
NA	TRBD2	TRBV3-1/TRBV3-2	TRBJ2-3	TGTGCCAGCAGCCGGACCCTAGCGGGAGAGGCATATACGCAGTATTTT	CASSRTLAGEAYTQYF